A single sample is the source of the 9 T cell receptor beta chains below, sequenced in a study of cytomegalovirus exposure and HLA in healthy donors. The study ran its PCR with 60 Vbeta and 13 Jbeta primers. Assay: immunoSEQ multiplex PCR; the TCRdb copy retains only in-frame clones and omits some. The repertoire holds approximately 80,000 clones, with roughly 64% as singletons. The sample was PBMCs. Receptors were obtained from a woman between 35 and 50 years old in good health and CMV-seropositive.

The chain employs TRBV7-2 and TRBJ2-3; 7 positions match TRBD2. The CDR3 runs 17 residues. V was pared by 4 bases and J by 4 bases, with 14 bases of the junction left unmatched. Per the germline V gene, CDR1 is SGHTA and CDR2 is FQGNSA. CDR3 DNA: TGTGCCAGCAGCTCCCGGACTAGTATGGCTATGGCAGATACGCAGTATTTT. The encoded protein is CASSSRTSMAMADTQYF.

The rearrangement joins TRBV7-8 to TRBJ1-3; D uncertain. Germline V gene data show CDR1 as SGHVS and CDR2 as FQNEAQ. CDR3 length: 17 residues. V was clipped by 3 bases and J by 0 bases, with 15 bases between them. In DNA form, the CDR3 reads TGTGCCAGCAGCTTTACTCCGGGATACTTCTCTGGAAACACCATATATTTT. It translates to CASSFTPGYFSGNTIYF.

The chain is built from TRBV7-9 and TRBJ2-3, with 7 nucleotides matching TRBD1. CDR1 SEHNR and CDR2 FQNEAQ come from the germline V gene (reference sequence). V lost 1 base, J lost 4 bases, and 2 bases stayed unmatched. The CDR3 has 14 residues. In DNA form, the CDR3 reads TGTGCCAGCAGCTTAGGGCAGGGGGCAGATACGCAGTATTTT. Its protein is CASSLGQGADTQYF.

This chain joins TRBV30 and TRBJ1-2; 9 bases match TRBD1. With 5 bases clipped from V and 3 bases from J, the junction kept 10 bases outside the gene matches. Germline CDR1 GTSNPN, CDR2 SVGIG (reference sequence). The CDR3 runs 15 residues. CDR3 region: CAWLTYRGLDYGYTF. The DNA for the CDR3 is TGTGCCTGGTTAACTTACAGGGGGCTAGACTATGGCTACACCTTC.

The chain is built from TRBV18 and TRBJ2-1; D is possibly TRBD2 (7 bases). The germline V and J ends were trimmed by 6 bases and 7 bases, with 16 bases remaining between them. CDR1 and CDR2 from the germline V gene are KGHSH and LQKENI. The CDR3 extends over 14 amino acids. CDR3 loop: CASSVYREGNEQFF. CDR3 in DNA: TGTGCCAGCTCCGTTTACAGGGAGGGAAATGAGCAGTTCTTC.

A few counts support this clone. The chain couples TRBV7-2 to TRBJ2-1, with 9 bases identical to TRBD1. CDR1 is SGHTA and CDR2 is FQGNSA in the germline V gene. This CDR3 is built from 18 residues. Trimming at V came to 3 bases and at J to 6 bases, leaving 15 bases not matched to a gene. The CDR3 loop is CASSFTGTGTGQGNEQFF. The CDR3 DNA reads TGTGCCAGCAGCTTTACCGGAACAGGGACAGGGCAAGGCAATGAGCAGTTCTTC.

The V gene is TRBV7-2, the J gene TRBJ2-2; 8 bases line up with TRBD1. The CDR3 is 14 amino acids. Germline assignment: CDR1 SGHTA and CDR2 FQGNSA. V was pared by 6 bases and J by 9 bases, with 9 bases of the junction left unmatched. In DNA, the CDR3 is TGTGCCAGCAGTTTACAGGGGGTTTGGAGGGAGCTGTTTTTT. It is translated as CASSLQGVWRELFF.

This clone was recorded a few times. The chain links TRBV30 to TRBJ1-4; TRBD1 might be the D (6 bases). The length of the CDR3 is 15 residues. Germline V gene sequence: CDR1 GTSNPN, CDR2 SVGIG (reference sequence). V lost 4 bases and J lost 4, with 16 bases in between. In DNA form, the CDR3 reads TGTGCCTGGACCCCAAAAGGGACAAGTAATGAAAAACTGTTTTTT. It specifies CAWTPKGTSNEKLFF.

The CDR3 nucleotides are TGTGCCAGCAGTCAGAAGACAGGATCGAGGACTGAAGCTTTCTTT. Encoded protein: CASSQKTGSRTEAFF. The chain is built from TRBV7-6 and TRBJ1-1; possibly TRBD1 for D (6 bases). The CDR3 has 15 amino acids. V was pared by 6 bases and J by 5 bases, with 19 bases between. Germline V gives CDR1 SGHVS, CDR2 FNYEAQ.